This is a list of T cell receptor beta chains from one sample in a study of CD8 T cells in Susac syndrome. From the immunoSEQ multiplex PCR reads, TCRdb called clonotypes with MiXCR, one entry per CDR3 protein. The sample carries about 300,000 distinct CDR3 sequences, around 89% recorded once. Source material: CD8+ T cells from PBMCs. The receptors here all came from a human donor with multiple sclerosis. Each CDR3 is given with its conserved first and last residue. Each record gives: CDR3 length, J gene, D gene, V gene, clone size, CDR3 protein, CDR3 DNA. The D gene is left open where the match is weak. Expanded clones get a size class; other rows say once, few or many, or leave the size out.

>15|TRBJ2-3|TRBD2|TRBV9|-
CASSFSGISTDTQYF
TGTGCCAGCAGCTTCAGCGGGATTAGCACAGATACGCAGTATTTT
>14|TRBJ1-1|-|TRBV5-1|once
CASSWTAGDTEAFF
TGCGCCAGCAGCTGGACAGCGGGGGACACTGAAGCTTTCTTT
>13|TRBJ1-2|-|TRBV4-3|-
CASSQVSGFGYTF
TGCGCCAGCAGCCAAGTCTCGGGTTTTGGCTACACCTTC
>19|TRBJ1-6|-|TRBV7-2|-
CASSSPPSRASSYNSPLHF
TGTGCCAGCAGCTCCCCGCCATCCAGGGCAAGCTCCTATAATTCACCCCTCCACTTT
>14|TRBJ2-5|-|TRBV12-3/TRBV12-4|-
CASSLDGRQETQYF
TGTGCCAGCAGTTTGGACGGACGACAAGAGACCCAGTACTTC
>15|TRBJ2-7|-|TRBV30|-
CAWSLTDLLYYEQYF
TGTGCCTGGAGTCTAACAGACCTTCTCTACTACGAGCAGTACTTC
>15|TRBJ1-5|-|TRBV2|-
CASSEVRDPNQPQHF
TGTGCCAGCAGTGAAGTGCGGGATCCCAATCAGCCCCAGCATTTT
>15|TRBJ2-1|-|TRBV10-3|-
CAISELGLSYNEQFF
TGTGCCATCAGTGAGCTTGGTCTCTCCTACAATGAGCAGTTCTTC
>14|TRBJ2-7|-|TRBV12-3/TRBV12-4|few
CASSTDKGFYEQYF
TGTGCCAGCAGCACGGACAAGGGTTTCTACGAGCAGTACTTC
>17|TRBJ2-3|TRBD2|TRBV14|-
CASSQSETSEGTDTQYF
TGTGCCAGCAGCCAATCGGAGACTAGCGAAGGCACAGATACGCAGTATTTT
>15|TRBJ1-5|-|TRBV19|-
CASSMWGYSNQPQHF
TGTGCCAGTAGTATGTGGGGTTATAGCAATCAGCCCCAGCATTTT
>12|TRBJ2-7|-|TRBV6-5|-
CASGESSYEQYF
TGTGCCAGCGGGGAGAGCTCCTACGAGCAGTACTTC
>18|TRBJ2-2|TRBD1|TRBV12-3/TRBV12-4|-
CASSLKDRGWANTGELFF
TGTGCCAGCAGTTTAAAGGACAGGGGATGGGCGAACACCGGGGAGCTGTTTTTT
>15|TRBJ1-1|-|TRBV28|-
CASSLYGRSNTEAFF
TGTGCCAGCAGTTTATATGGCAGATCGAACACTGAAGCTTTCTTT
>14|TRBJ2-6|-|TRBV30|-
CAWSPGAGANVLTF
TGTGCCTGGAGCCCAGGGGCTGGGGCCAACGTCCTGACTTTC